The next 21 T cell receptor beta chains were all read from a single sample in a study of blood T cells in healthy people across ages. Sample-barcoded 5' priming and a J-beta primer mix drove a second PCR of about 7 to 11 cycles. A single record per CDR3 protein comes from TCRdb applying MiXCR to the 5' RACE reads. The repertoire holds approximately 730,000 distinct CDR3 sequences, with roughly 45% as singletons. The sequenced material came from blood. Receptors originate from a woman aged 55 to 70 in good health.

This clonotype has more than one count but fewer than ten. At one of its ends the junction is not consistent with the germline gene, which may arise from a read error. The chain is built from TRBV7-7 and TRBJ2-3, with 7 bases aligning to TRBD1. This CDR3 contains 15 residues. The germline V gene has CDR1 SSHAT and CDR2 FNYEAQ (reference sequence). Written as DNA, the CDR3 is TGTGCTAGCAGCCCACAGGGGATTGGGACAGATACGCAGTATTTT. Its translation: CASSPQGIGTDTQYF.

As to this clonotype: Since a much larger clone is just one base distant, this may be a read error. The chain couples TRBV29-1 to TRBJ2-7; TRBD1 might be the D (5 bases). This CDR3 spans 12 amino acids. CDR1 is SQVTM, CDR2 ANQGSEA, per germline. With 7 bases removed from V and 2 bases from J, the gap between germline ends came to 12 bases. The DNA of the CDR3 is TGCAGCGCTGGAGACAGCACCTACGAGCAGTACTTC. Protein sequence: CSAGDSTYEQYF.

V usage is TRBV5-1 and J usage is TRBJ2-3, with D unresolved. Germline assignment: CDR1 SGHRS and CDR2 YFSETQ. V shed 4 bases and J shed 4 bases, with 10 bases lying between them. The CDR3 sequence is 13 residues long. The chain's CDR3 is CASSPTRADTQYF. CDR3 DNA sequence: TGCGCCAGCAGCCCAACTCGGGCAGATACGCAGTATTTT.

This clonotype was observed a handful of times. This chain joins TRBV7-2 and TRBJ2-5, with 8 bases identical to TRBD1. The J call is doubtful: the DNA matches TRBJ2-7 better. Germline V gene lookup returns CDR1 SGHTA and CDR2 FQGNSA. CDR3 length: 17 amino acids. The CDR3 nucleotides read TGTGCCAGCAGCTTATATGCCGGCAGGGGGCGAACTAACGAGCAGTACTTC. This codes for CASSLYAGRGRTNEQYF.

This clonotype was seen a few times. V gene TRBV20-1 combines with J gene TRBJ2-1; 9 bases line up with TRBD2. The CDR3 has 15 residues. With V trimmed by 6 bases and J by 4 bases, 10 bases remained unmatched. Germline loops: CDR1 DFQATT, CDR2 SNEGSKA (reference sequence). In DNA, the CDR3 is TGCAGTGCGTCAAGAGCGGGAGGACGATACAATGAGCAGTTCTTC. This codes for CSASRAGGRYNEQFF.

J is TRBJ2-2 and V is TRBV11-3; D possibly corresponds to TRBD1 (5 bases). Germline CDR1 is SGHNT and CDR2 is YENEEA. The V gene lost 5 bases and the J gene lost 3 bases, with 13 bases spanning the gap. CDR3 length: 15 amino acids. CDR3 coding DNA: TGTGCCAGCAGCGTCGTCGAAGGGGACACCGGGGAGCTGTTTTTT. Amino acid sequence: CASSVVEGDTGELFF. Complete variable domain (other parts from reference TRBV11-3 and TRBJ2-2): EAGVVQSPRYKIIEKKQPVAFWCNPISGHNTLYWYLQNLGQGPELLIRYENEEAVDDSQLPKDRFSAERLKGVDSTLKIQPAELGDSAVYLCASSVVEGDTGELFFGEGSRLTVL.

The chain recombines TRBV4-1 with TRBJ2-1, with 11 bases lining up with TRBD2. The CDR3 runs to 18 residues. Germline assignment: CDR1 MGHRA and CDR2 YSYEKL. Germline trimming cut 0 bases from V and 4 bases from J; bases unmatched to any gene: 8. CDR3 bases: TGCGCCAGCAGCCAAGAAGGGCTAGCGGGAGGTTTTTACAATGAGCAGTTCTTC. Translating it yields CASSQEGLAGGFYNEQFF.

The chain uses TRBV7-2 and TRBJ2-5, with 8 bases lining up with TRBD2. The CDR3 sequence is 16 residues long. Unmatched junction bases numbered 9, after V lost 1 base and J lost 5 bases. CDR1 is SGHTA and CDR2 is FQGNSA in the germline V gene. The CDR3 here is CASSLGSAGGGETQYF. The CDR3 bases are TGTGCCAGCAGCTTAGGCTCGGCGGGAGGCGGGGAGACCCAGTACTTC.

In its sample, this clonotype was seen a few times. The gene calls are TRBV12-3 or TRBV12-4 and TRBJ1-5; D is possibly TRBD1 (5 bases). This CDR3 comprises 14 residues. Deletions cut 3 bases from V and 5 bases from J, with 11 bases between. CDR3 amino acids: CASSLQGVDQPQHF. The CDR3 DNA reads TGTGCCAGCAGTTTGCAAGGGGTCGATCAGCCCCAGCATTTT.

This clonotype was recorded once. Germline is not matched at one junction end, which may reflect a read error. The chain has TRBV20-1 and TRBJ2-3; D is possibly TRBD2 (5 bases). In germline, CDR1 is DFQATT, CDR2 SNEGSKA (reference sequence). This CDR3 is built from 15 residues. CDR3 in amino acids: CSARPQRQSTDTRYF. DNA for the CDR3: TGCAGTGCTAGACCGCAGCGGCAAAGCACAGATACGCGGTATTTT.

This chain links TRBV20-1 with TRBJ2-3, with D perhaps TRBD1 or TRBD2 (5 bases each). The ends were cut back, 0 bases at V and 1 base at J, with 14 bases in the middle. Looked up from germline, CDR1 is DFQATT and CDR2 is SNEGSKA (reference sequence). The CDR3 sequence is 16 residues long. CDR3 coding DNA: TGCAGTGCTAGAGATCGTTTGAAGGGACGCACAGATACGCAGTATTTT. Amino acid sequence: CSARDRLKGRTDTQYF.

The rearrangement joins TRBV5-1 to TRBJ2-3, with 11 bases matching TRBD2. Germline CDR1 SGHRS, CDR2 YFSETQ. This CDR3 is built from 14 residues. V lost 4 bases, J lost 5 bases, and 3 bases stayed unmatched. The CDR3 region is CASSAGLAGDTQYF. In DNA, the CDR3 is TGCGCCAGCAGCGCAGGACTAGCGGGAGATACGCAGTATTTT.

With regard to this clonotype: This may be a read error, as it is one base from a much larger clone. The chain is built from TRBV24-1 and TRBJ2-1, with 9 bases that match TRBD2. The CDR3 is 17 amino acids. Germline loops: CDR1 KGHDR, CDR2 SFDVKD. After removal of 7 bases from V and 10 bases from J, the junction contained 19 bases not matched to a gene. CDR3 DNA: TGTGCCACCAGCCGCCCGACTAGCGGAGGCCAGATTAGGGAGCAGTTCTTC. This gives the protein CATSRPTSGGQIREQFF.

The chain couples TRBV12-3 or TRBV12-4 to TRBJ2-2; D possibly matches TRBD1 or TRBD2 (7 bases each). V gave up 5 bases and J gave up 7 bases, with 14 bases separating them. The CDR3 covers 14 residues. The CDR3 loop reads CASSQGGAGGELFF. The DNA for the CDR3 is TGTGCCAGCAGTCAGGGGGGGGCTGGCGGGGAGCTGTTTTTT.

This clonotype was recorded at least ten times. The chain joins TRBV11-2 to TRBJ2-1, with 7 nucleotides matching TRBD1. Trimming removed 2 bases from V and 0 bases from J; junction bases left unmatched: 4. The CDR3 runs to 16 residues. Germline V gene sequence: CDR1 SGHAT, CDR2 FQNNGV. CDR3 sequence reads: CASSLRQGSSYNEQFF. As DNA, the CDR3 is TGTGCCAGCAGCTTACGACAGGGAAGCTCCTACAATGAGCAGTTCTTC. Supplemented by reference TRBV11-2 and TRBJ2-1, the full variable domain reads EAGVAQSPRYKIIEKRQSVAFWCNPISGHATLYWYQQILGQGPKLLIQFQNNGVVDDSQLPKDRFSAERLKGVDSTLKIQPAKLEDSAVYLCASSLRQGSSYNEQFFGPGTRLTVL.

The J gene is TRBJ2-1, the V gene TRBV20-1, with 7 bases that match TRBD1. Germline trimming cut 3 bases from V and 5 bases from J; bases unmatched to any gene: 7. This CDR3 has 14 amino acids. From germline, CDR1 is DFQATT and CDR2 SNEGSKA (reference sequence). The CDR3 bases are TGCAGTGCTAGGGGGGACAGCCTTAACAATGAGCAGTTCTTC. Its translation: CSARGDSLNNEQFF.

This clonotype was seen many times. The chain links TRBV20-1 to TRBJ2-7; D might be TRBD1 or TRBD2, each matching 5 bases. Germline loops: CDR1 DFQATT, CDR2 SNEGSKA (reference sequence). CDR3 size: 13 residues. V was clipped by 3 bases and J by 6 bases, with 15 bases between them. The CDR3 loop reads CSASPNGAVEQYF. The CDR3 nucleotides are TGCAGTGCTAGCCCAAACGGGGCCGTCGAGCAGTACTTC.

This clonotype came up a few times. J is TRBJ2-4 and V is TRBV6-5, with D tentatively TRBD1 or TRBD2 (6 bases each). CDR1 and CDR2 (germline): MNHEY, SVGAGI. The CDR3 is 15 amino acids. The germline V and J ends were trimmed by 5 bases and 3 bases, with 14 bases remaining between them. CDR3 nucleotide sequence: TGTGCCAGCAGTCCCGCCGAGGGGGGCAAAAACATTCAGTACTTC. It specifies CASSPAEGGKNIQYF.

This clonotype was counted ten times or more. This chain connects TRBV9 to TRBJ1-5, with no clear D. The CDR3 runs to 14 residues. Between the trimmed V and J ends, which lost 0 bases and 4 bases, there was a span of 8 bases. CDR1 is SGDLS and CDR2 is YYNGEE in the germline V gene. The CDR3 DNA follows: TGTGCCAGCAGCGTAGAGTCCACAAATCAGCCCCAGCATTTT. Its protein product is CASSVESTNQPQHF. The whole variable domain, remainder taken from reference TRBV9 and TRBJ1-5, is DSGVTQTPKHLITATGQRVTLRCSPRSGDLSVYWYQQSLDQGLQFLIQYYNGEERAKGNILERFSAQQFPDLHSELNLSSLELGDSALYFCASSVESTNQPQHFGDGTRLSIL.

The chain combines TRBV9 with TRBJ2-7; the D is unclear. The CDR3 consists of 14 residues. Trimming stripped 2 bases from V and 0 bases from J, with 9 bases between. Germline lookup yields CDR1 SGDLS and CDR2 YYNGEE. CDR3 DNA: TGTGCCAGCAGCGTGGAATGGAGCTCCTACGAGCAGTACTTC. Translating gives CASSVEWSSYEQYF.

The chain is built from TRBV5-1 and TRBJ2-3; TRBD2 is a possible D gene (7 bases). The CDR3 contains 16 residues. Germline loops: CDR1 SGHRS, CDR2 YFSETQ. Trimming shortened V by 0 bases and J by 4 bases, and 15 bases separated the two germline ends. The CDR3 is CASSLESGGVADTQYF. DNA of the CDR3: TGCGCCAGCAGCTTGGAGTCGGGGGGCGTCGCAGATACGCAGTATTTT.